Listed below are T cell receptor beta chains from one sample, sequenced in a study of OX40 agonist ivuxolimab in advanced cancers. This table comes from immunoSEQ multiplex PCR, and its TCRdb copy is limited to in-frame clones, with some not included. Of around 84,000 clones in the sample, roughly nine tenths were seen once. The sample consisted of CD4+ or CD8+ T cells sorted from blood, taken in a trial of the OX40 agonist ivuxolimab. The receptors originated from an adult with an advanced solid tumor such as melanoma, head and neck, liver or kidney cancer. The CDR3 runs from the conserved cysteine through the conserved F or W.

CDR3 length,J gene,V gene,CDR3 protein
16,TRBJ1-1,TRBV15,CATSGLVGRPNTEAFF
15,TRBJ2-3,TRBV4-2,CASSQELQTADTQYF
16,TRBJ1-1,TRBV5-1,CASSQGQMGLSTEAFF
18,TRBJ2-4,TRBV25-1,CASSELSRGVPAKNIQYF
15,TRBJ2-7,TRBV4-2,CASSLGLAVSYEQYF
13,TRBJ2-7,TRBV2,CASQDRGSYEQYF
15,TRBJ2-1,TRBV15,CATSRELAGVHEQFF
14,TRBJ2-7,TRBV9,CASSVEGGDYEQYF
15,TRBJ2-1,TRBV28,CASKERGRAGGEQFF
13,TRBJ1-1,TRBV6-5,CASSYSRQGPAFF
12,TRBJ2-7,TRBV6-4,CASSGGGNEQYF
16,TRBJ2-5,TRBV6-1,CASSEQAYRSGLTQYF
14,TRBJ1-2,TRBV7-9,CASSWGWVTAGYTF
15,TRBJ2-7,TRBV5-1,CASSLAPWGPYEQYF
13,TRBJ1-2,TRBV28,CASSLKGVNGYTF
16,TRBJ2-1,TRBV11-2,CASSLGAGSSYNEQFF
15,TRBJ2-1,TRBV18,CASSPLPTRNNEQFF
14,TRBJ2-7,TRBV7-8,CASSSRTGTYEQYF
15,TRBJ2-5,TRBV7-9,CASSPWTGYQETQYF
13,TRBJ1-1,TRBV9,CASSVSTNTEAFF
14,TRBJ2-7,TRBV5-1,CASSQTGWGGEQYF
15,TRBJ2-2,TRBV6-1,CASSEVASGAGELFF
20,TRBJ2-7,TRBV5-1,CASSTGRDRGVRRSPYEQYF
15,TRBJ2-1,TRBV28,CASSPGVLAGYEQFF
13,TRBJ1-1,TRBV7-3,CASSLIGGTEAFF
12,TRBJ2-3,TRBV21-1,CASSASTDTQYF
15,TRBJ2-1,TRBV15,CATSRGGQGTNEQFF